The 26 T cell receptor beta chains listed next were all sequenced from one sample in a study of shared clonotypes between healthy human individuals. Sequencing was performed with immunoSEQ multiplex PCR; in TCRdb, only in-frame clones are kept and a portion is missing. The repertoire includes 2 million to 2.5 million clones, around 95% of them detected once, and 0.1% to 0.15% sits in the top ten. The material sequenced was naive CD4+ T cells sorted from blood. Subset in this sample: CD45RA+ positively selected. Source of these receptors: a man aged 18 to 29 in good health.

This clone has just one count. This chain joins TRBV29-1 and TRBJ2-3; TRBD1 aligns across 9 bases. The CDR3 contains 14 residues. V shed 5 bases and J 2 bases; nucleotides not matched to a gene: 5. Germline loops: CDR1 SQVTM, CDR2 ANQGSEA. This CDR3 reads CSVPRTGVTDTQYF. CDR3 DNA sequence: TGCAGCGTTCCCCGGACAGGGGTCACAGATACGCAGTATTTT.

This chain joins TRBV5-1 and TRBJ1-1, with 8 bases aligning to TRBD1. The trim removed 3 bases at V and 4 bases at J, leaving 5 bases unmatched. The length of the CDR3 is 14 residues. Germline CDR1 SGHRS, CDR2 YFSETQ. The CDR3 nucleotides are TGCGCCAGCAGCTGGGCAGGGGGCATCACTGAAGCTTTCTTT. It codes for CASSWAGGITEAFF.

The chain is built from TRBV5-1 and TRBJ2-3, with 9 bases matching TRBD2. V lost 4 bases and J lost 9; bases outside the gene matches: 15. Germline V gene sequence: CDR1 SGHRS, CDR2 YFSETQ. CDR3 size: 16 residues. CDR3 sequence reads: CASSVYSGSEFRTQYF. The CDR3 nucleotides are TGCGCCAGCAGCGTTTATAGCGGGAGTGAATTTCGGACGCAGTATTTT.

The chain couples TRBV25-1 to TRBJ2-1; 8 bases map to TRBD1. V dropped 3 bases and J dropped 0; count of bases not matched to a gene: 7. Germline assignment: CDR1 MGHDK and CDR2 SYGVNS. The CDR3 totals 17 residues. The CDR3 spells CASSEFTGTGSYNEQFF. CDR3 DNA sequence: TGTGCCAGCAGTGAGTTCACCGGGACAGGCTCCTACAATGAGCAGTTCTTC.

This chain joins TRBV6-6 and TRBJ2-1; weak D call: TRBD1 (6 bases). The CDR3 has 14 amino acids. V was pared by 10 bases and J by 5 bases, with 18 bases between. The germline V gene has CDR1 MNHNY and CDR2 SVGAGI (reference sequence). The CDR3 nucleotides read TGTGCCACGCAGACATCAGGGGCAAACAATGAGCAGTTCTTC. Translation gives CATQTSGANNEQFF.

The chain employs TRBV7-9 and TRBJ2-1; D is perhaps TRBD2 (5 bases). The V and J ends lost 4 bases and 4 bases respectively, with 17 bases between them. Per the germline V gene, CDR1 is SEHNR and CDR2 is FQNEAQ (reference sequence). The CDR3 is made up of 16 amino acids. CDR3 residues: CASSSILVQGYNEQFF. In nucleotides, the CDR3 is TGTGCCAGCAGCTCCATACTAGTCCAAGGGTACAATGAGCAGTTCTTC.

The chain links TRBV28 to TRBJ2-5; maybe TRBD1 (6 bases). Trimming removed 2 bases from V and 2 bases from J, with 18 bases in between. CDR3 length: 17 residues. The germline V gene encodes CDR1 MDHEN and CDR2 SYDVKM. CDR3 DNA: TGTGCCAGCAGTTTAACACTGGGGGCAGGTGGACAAGAGACCCAGTACTTC. Translation gives CASSLTLGAGGQETQYF.

The DNA for the CDR3 is TGCAGCGTAGTAGGGGCCCTGGAGCAGTTCTTC. This gives the protein CSVVGALEQFF. V gene TRBV29-1 combines with J gene TRBJ2-1; possibly TRBD1 for D (5 bases). Germline CDR1 reads SQVTM; CDR2 reads ANQGSEA. The V end lost 6 bases, the J end lost 10 bases, and 13 bases lay between the germline ends. This CDR3 has 11 residues.

The J gene is TRBJ1-1, the V gene TRBV20-1, with D unresolved. V dropped 6 bases and J dropped 9 bases, with 14 bases sitting between them. The germline V gene encodes CDR1 DFQATT and CDR2 SNEGSKA (reference sequence). This CDR3 is 11 amino acids long. CDR3 bases: TGCAGTGCCATTAACGGGGAAAAAGCTTTCTTT. This encodes CSAINGEKAFF.

The V gene is TRBV6-1, the J gene TRBJ1-2, with D possibly being TRBD1 (6 bases). The CDR3 consists of 13 residues. Deletions cut 0 bases from V and 6 bases from J, with 8 bases between. The V gene's germline CDR1 is MNHNS and CDR2 SASEGT. The CDR3 bases are TGTGCCAGCAGTGAAGCGGCAGGGGATGGCTACACCTTC. Amino acids: CASSEAAGDGYTF.

The chain couples TRBV27 to TRBJ1-2; 9 bases agree with TRBD1. The V and J ends lost 7 bases and 4 bases, in that order; junction bases with no gene match: 10. This CDR3 region has 15 residues. Germline CDR1 reads MNHEY; CDR2 reads SMNVEV (reference sequence). CDR3 nucleotides: TGTGCCAGCACCTCTTTGGGACAGGGCCTCTATGGCTACACCTTC. Its translation is CASTSLGQGLYGYTF.

The chain has TRBV27 and TRBJ1-2, with 9 bases lining up with TRBD1. Germline V gene lookup returns CDR1 MNHEY and CDR2 SMNVEV (reference sequence). V shed 8 bases and J 2 bases; nucleotides not matched to a gene: 6. The CDR3 is 14 residues long. This CDR3 is CASGKTGGNYGYTF. The CDR3, as DNA: TGTGCCAGCGGAAAGACAGGGGGGAACTATGGCTACACCTTC.

V is TRBV6-6 and J is TRBJ1-6, with a possible D match to TRBD1 (5 bases). From germline, CDR1 is MNHNY and CDR2 SVGAGI (reference sequence). Trimming left V 5 bases short and J 6 bases short, with 11 bases between. The CDR3 is 14 residues long. CDR3 sequence reads: CASSAQGPNSPLHF. CDR3 DNA sequence: TGTGCCAGCAGTGCCCAGGGACCTAATTCACCCCTCCACTTT.

This sequence joins TRBV10-3 and TRBJ2-7; 7 bases match TRBD1. The V and J ends lost 8 bases and 3 bases, in that order; junction bases with no gene match: 7. Germline CDR1 and CDR2: ENHRY and SYGVKD. The CDR3 totals 13 residues. The CDR3 DNA is TGTGCCATCGCCGCAGGGGGAGTCTACGAGCAGTACTTC. Translation gives CAIAAGGVYEQYF.

The chain combines TRBV28 with TRBJ2-7; TRBD1 matches at 8 bases. CDR1 MDHEN and CDR2 SYDVKM come from the germline V gene. After removal of 7 bases from V and 2 bases from J, the junction contained 13 bases not matched to a gene. This CDR3 spans 16 amino acids. CDR3 in amino acids: CASTLSTGAWTYEQYF. The CDR3 bases are TGTGCCAGCACCCTCTCGACAGGGGCCTGGACCTACGAGCAGTACTTC.

This chain links TRBV7-6 with TRBJ2-5, with TRBD1 as a possible D gene (6 bases). CDR1 SGHVS and CDR2 FNYEAQ come from the germline V gene. Between the trimmed V and J ends, which lost 8 bases and 3 bases, there was a span of 22 bases. The CDR3 length is 16 residues. In DNA form, the CDR3 reads TGTGCCAGCCTACCAGGCCCCACAGGGTGGAAAGAGACCCAGTACTTC. Amino acid sequence: CASLPGPTGWKETQYF.

As for this clone: Relative to the germline gene, one junction end is altered; a read error may explain this. The rearrangement links TRBV7-9 to TRBJ2-2; the D gene is possibly TRBD2 (7 bases). This CDR3 is 15 amino acids long. Germline loops: CDR1 SEHNR, CDR2 FQNEAQ (reference sequence). Here the CDR3 reads CASNLQGGRTGELFF. In DNA form, the CDR3 reads TGTGCCAGCAACTTACAGGGAGGGCGTACCGGGGAGCTGTTTTTT.

The chain recombines TRBV2 with TRBJ2-7; 7 nucleotides agree with TRBD2. J gave up 2 bases and V 6 bases, and 7 bases lay outside the gene matches. There are 14 residues in the CDR3. Per the germline V gene, CDR1 is SNHLY and CDR2 is FYNNEI. The CDR3 region has the DNA TGTGCCAGCAGGGGCGGGAGCGTTCCCTACGAGCAGTACTTC. It specifies CASRGGSVPYEQYF. The whole variable domain, remainder taken from reference TRBV2 and TRBJ2-7, is EPEVTQTPSHQVTQMGQEVILRCVPISNHLYFYWYRQILGQKVEFLVSFYNNEISEKSEIFDDQFSVERPDGSNFTLKIRSTKLEDSAMYFCASRGGSVPYEQYFGPGTRLTVT.

The rearrangement uses TRBV4-1 and TRBJ1-6; no firm D call. Germline V gene sequence: CDR1 MGHRA, CDR2 YSYEKL. This CDR3 contains 17 residues. V was trimmed by 0 bases and J by 0 bases, leaving 9 bases between them. The DNA of the CDR3 is TGCGCCAGCAGCCAAGAAGCGGTAATCTCCTATAATTCACCCCTCCACTTT. This encodes CASSQEAVISYNSPLHF.

The CDR3 region is CASSLAGTSRPEQFF. CDR3 nucleotides: TGTGCCAGCAGTTTGGCCGGGACTAGCAGACCTGAGCAGTTCTTC. The V gene is TRBV28, the J gene TRBJ2-1; TRBD2 matches at 9 bases. The CDR3 spans 15 residues. The germline gives CDR1 MDHEN, CDR2 SYDVKM. After removal of 3 bases from V and 9 bases from J, the junction contained 9 bases not matched to a gene.

The chain has TRBV28 and TRBJ1-4, with D perhaps matching TRBD1 (6 bases). The CDR3 extends over 14 amino acids. V gave up 8 bases and J gave up 0 bases, with 10 bases separating them. Germline lookup yields CDR1 MDHEN and CDR2 SYDVKM. CDR3 nucleotide sequence: TGTGCCAGCGGGGGCCCCGCAACTAATGAAAAACTGTTTTTT. Amino acid sequence: CASGGPATNEKLFF.

The chain uses TRBV19 and TRBJ1-3; D call uncertain. This CDR3 comprises 15 residues. The V gene lost 7 bases and the J gene lost 2 bases, with 15 bases spanning the gap. Germline V gene sequence: CDR1 LNHDA, CDR2 SQIVND (reference sequence). CDR3 loop: CASMDLRRAGNTIYF. The CDR3 coding sequence is TGTGCCAGTATGGACCTCAGGAGGGCTGGAAACACCATATATTTT. The full variable domain, in which reference TRBV19 and TRBJ1-3 provide the parts outside the CDR3, is DGGITQSPKYLFRKEGQNVTLSCEQNLNHDAMYWYRQDPGQGLRLIYYSQIVNDFQKGDIAEGYSVSREKKESFPLTVTSAQKNPTAFYLCASMDLRRAGNTIYFGEGSWLTVV.

Written as DNA, the CDR3 is TGTGCCAGCAGCGCACTAGCGTCCTCCTACGAGCAGTACTTC. Translating gives CASSALASSYEQYF. The chain employs TRBV7-8 and TRBJ2-7, with 7 bases aligning to TRBD2. The germline gives CDR1 SGHVS, CDR2 FQNEAQ. The V and J ends lost 5 bases and 0 bases, in that order; junction bases with no gene match: 4. The CDR3 runs to 14 residues.

For this clone: In the same sample, other DNA sequences code for this CDR3. The chain carries TRBV7-6 and TRBJ2-3; the D is unclear. Germline lookup yields CDR1 SGHVS and CDR2 FNYEAQ. The V and J ends lost 0 bases and 4 bases respectively, with 8 bases between them. The CDR3 spans 14 residues. The CDR3 coding sequence is TGTGCCAGCAGCTTAGCGCCGCGTCCAGATACGCAGTATTTT. Its translation: CASSLAPRPDTQYF. The variable domain in full, completed from reference TRBV7-6 and TRBJ2-3, reads GAGVSQSPRYKVTKRGQDVALRCDPISGHVSLYWYRQALGQGPEFLTYFNYEAQQDKSGLPNDRFSAERPEGSISTLTIQRTEQRDSAMYRCASSLAPRPDTQYFGPGTRLTVL.

The chain employs TRBV2 and TRBJ2-1, with 10 bases lining up with TRBD2. In germline, CDR1 is SNHLY, CDR2 FYNNEI. After removal of 8 bases from V and 7 bases from J, the junction contained 5 bases not matched to a gene. The CDR3 has 13 residues. The CDR3 region has the DNA TGTGCCAGCGAAGCGGGGGGGCCGAATGAGCAGTTCTTC. Its protein is CASEAGGPNEQFF.

This clone was counted a single time. This chain links TRBV6-5 with TRBJ2-1, with D maybe TRBD2 (6 bases). From germline, CDR1 is MNHEY and CDR2 SVGAGI. There are 14 residues in the CDR3. V was clipped by 8 bases and J by 6 bases, with 17 bases between them. The DNA for the CDR3 is TGTGCCAGCTCCCGGGGCGGGGCAACCAATGAGCAGTTCTTC. Protein sequence: CASSRGGATNEQFF.